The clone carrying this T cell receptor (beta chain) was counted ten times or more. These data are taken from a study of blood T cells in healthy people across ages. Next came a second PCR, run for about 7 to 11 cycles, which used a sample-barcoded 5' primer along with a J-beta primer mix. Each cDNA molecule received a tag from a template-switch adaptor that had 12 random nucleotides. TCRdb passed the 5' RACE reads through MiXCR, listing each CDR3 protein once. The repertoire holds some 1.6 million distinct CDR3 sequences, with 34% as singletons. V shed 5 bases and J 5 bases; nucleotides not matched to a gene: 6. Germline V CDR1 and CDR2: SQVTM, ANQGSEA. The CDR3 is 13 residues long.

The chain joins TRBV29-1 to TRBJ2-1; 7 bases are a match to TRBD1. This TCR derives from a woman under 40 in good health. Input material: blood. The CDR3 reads CSVPGQLNNEQFF. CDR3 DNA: TGCAGCGTTCCGGGACAGCTAAACAATGAGCAGTTCTTC.